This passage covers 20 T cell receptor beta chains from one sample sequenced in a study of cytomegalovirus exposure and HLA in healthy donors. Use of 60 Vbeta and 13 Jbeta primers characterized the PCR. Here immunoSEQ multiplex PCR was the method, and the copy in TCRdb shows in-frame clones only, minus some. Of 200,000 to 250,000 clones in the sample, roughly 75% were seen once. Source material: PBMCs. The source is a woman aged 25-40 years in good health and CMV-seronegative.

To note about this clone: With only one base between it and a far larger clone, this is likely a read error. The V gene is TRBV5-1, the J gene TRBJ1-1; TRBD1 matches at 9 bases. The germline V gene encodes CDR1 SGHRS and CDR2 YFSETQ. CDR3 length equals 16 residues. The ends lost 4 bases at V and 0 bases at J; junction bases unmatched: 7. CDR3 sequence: CASSPVTGGLNTEAFF. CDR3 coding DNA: TGCGCCAGCAGCCCGGTGACAGGGGGACTGAACACTGAAGCTTTCTTT.

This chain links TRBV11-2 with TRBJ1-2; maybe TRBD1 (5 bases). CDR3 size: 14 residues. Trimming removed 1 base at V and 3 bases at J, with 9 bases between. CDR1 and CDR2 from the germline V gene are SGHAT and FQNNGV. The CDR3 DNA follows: TGTGCCAGCAGCTTAGGGCAGGGCTACTATGGCTACACCTTC. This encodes CASSLGQGYYGYTF.

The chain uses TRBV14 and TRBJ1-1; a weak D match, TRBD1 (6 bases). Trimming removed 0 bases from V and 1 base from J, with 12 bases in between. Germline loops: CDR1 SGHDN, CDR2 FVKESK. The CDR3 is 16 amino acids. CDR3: CASSQERWGPNTEAFF. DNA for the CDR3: TGTGCCAGCAGCCAAGAGAGATGGGGGCCGAACACTGAAGCTTTCTTT. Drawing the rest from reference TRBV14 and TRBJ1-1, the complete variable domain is EAGVTQFPSHSVIEKGQTVTLRCDPISGHDNLYWYRRVMGKEIKFLLHFVKESKQDESGMPNNRFLAERTGGTYSTLKVQPAELEDSGVYFCASSQERWGPNTEAFFGQGTRLTVV.

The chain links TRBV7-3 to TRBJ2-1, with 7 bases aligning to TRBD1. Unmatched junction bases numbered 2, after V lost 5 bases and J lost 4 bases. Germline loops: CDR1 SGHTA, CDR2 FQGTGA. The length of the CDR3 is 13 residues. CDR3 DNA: TGTGCCAGCAGCCCGACAGGGTACAATGAGCAGTTCTTC. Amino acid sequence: CASSPTGYNEQFF.

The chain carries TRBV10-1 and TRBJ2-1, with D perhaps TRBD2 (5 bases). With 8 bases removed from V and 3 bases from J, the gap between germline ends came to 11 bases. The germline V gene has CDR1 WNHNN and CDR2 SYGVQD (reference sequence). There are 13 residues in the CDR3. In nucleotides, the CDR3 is TGCGCCAGCGGGGAGATCTACTACAATGAGCAGTTCTTC. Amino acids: CASGEIYYNEQFF.

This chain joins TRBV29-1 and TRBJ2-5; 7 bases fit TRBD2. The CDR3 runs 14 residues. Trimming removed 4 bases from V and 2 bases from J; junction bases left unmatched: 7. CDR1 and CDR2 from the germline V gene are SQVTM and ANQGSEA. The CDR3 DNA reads TGCAGCGTTGGGAGCGGGGAGCCGCAAGAGACCCAGTACTTC. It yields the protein CSVGSGEPQETQYF.

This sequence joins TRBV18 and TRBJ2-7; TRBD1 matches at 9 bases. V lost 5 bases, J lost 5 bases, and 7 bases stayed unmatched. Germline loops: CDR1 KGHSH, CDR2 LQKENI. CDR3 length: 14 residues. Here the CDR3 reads CASSSRDRAHEQYF. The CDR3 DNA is TGTGCCAGCTCATCCCGGGACAGGGCCCACGAGCAGTACTTC.

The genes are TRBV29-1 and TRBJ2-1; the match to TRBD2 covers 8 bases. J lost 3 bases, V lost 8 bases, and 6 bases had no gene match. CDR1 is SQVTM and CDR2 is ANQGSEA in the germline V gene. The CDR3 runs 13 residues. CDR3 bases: TGCAGCACGGGACTAGAGAACTACAATGAGCAGTTCTTC. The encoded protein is CSTGLENYNEQFF.

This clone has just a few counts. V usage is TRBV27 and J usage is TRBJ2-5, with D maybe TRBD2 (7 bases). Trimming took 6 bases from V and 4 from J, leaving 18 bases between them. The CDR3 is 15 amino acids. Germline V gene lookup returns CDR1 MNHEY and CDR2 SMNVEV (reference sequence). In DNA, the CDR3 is TGTGCCAGCAGCTGGGAGGGGGGAGTATCAGAGACCCAGTACTTC. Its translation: CASSWEGGVSETQYF.

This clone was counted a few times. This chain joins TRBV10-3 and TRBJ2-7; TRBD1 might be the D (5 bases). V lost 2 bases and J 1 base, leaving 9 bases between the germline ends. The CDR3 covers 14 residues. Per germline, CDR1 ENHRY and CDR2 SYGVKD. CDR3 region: CAISELTGSYEQYF. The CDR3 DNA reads TGTGCCATCAGTGAGCTAACAGGTTCCTACGAGCAGTACTTC.

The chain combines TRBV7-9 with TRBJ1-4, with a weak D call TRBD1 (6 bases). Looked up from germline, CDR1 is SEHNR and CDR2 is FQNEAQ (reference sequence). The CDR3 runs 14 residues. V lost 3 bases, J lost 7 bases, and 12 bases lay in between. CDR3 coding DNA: TGTGCCAGCAGCTTTACAGGGATGGCTGAAAAACTGTTTTTT. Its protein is CASSFTGMAEKLFF. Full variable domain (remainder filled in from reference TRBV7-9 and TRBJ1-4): DTGVSQNPRHKITKRGQNVTFRCDPISEHNRLYWYRQTLGQGPEFLTYFQNEAQLEKSRLLSDRFSAERPKGSFSTLEIQRTEQGDSAMYLCASSFTGMAEKLFFGSGTQLSVL.

The CDR3 protein is CASTSLRGNQPQHF. CDR3 nucleotides: TGTGCCAGCACGTCCCTCCGGGGGAATCAGCCCCAGCATTTT. V gene TRBV6-1 combines with J gene TRBJ1-5, with a weak D call TRBD1 (5 bases). The CDR3 loop spans 14 amino acids. Deletions cut 7 bases from V and 4 bases from J, with 14 bases between. CDR1 is MNHNS and CDR2 is SASEGT in the germline V gene.

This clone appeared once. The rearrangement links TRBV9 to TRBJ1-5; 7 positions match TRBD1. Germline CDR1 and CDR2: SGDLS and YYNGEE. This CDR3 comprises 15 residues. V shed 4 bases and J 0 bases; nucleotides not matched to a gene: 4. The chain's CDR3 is CASSPGQDSNQPQHF. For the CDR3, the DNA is TGTGCCAGCAGCCCCGGACAGGATAGCAATCAGCCCCAGCATTTT.

The CDR3 sequence is CASSWGRGSEAFF. DNA of the CDR3: TGTGCCAGCAGCTGGGGAAGAGGGTCTGAAGCTTTCTTT. The chain uses TRBV11-3 and TRBJ1-1, with D unresolved. Trimming removed 4 bases from V and 6 bases from J, with 12 bases in between. The CDR3 has 13 residues. The germline V gene encodes CDR1 SGHNT and CDR2 YENEEA. Full variable domain (missing parts from reference TRBV11-3 and TRBJ1-1): EAGVVQSPRYKIIEKKQPVAFWCNPISGHNTLYWYLQNLGQGPELLIRYENEEAVDDSQLPKDRFSAERLKGVDSTLKIQPAELGDSAVYLCASSWGRGSEAFFGQGTRLTVV.

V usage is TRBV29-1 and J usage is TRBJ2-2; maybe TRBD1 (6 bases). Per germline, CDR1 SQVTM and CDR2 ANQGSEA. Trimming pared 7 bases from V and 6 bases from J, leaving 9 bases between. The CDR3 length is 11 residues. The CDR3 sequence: CSGGRAGELFF. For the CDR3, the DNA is TGCAGCGGGGGGCGGGCCGGGGAGCTGTTTTTT.

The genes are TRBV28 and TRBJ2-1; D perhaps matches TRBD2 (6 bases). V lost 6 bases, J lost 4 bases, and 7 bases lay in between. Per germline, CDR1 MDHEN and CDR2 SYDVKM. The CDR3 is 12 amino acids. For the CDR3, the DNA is TGTGCCAGCAGCCGGGGGTACAATGAGCAGTTCTTC. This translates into CASSRGYNEQFF.

CDR3: CSVVSRAVYQETQYF. The CDR3, as DNA: TGCAGCGTTGTCTCCAGAGCGGTGTACCAAGAGACCCAGTACTTC. The chain uses TRBV29-1 and TRBJ2-5; possible D gene TRBD2, 5 bases. V lost 4 bases to trimming and J lost 0 bases, with 15 bases between them. Germline V gene sequence: CDR1 SQVTM, CDR2 ANQGSEA. The CDR3 is 15 residues long.

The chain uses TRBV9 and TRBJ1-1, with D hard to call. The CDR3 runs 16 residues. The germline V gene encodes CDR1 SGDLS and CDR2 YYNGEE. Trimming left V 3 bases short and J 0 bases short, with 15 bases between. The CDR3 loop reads CASSARNESVNTEAFF. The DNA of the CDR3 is TGTGCCAGCAGCGCCAGAAACGAATCCGTGAACACTGAAGCTTTCTTT. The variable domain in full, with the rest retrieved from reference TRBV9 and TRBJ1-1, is DSGVTQTPKHLITATGQRVTLRCSPRSGDLSVYWYQQSLDQGLQFLIQYYNGEERAKGNILERFSAQQFPDLHSELNLSSLELGDSALYFCASSARNESVNTEAFFGQGTRLTVV.

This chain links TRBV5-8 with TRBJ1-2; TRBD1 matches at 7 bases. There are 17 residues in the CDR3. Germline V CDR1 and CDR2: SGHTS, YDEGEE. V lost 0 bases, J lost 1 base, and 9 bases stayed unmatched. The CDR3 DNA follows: TGTGCCAGCAGCTTGGTATCATTTCAGGGGGGTAACTATGGCTACACCTTC. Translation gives CASSLVSFQGGNYGYTF.

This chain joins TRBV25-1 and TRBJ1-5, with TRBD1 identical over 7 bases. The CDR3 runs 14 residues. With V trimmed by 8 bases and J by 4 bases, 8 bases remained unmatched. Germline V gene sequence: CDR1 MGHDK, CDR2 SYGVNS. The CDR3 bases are TGTGCCAGCTCGACCAGGGGGGCAAATCAGCCCCAGCATTTT. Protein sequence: CASSTRGANQPQHF.